The rows below give T cell receptor beta chains drawn from one sample of a study of neurological immune-mediated disorders. TCRdb analysed the 5' RACE reads with MiXCR anew, one entry per CDR3 protein. The sample consists of roughly 120,000 distinct CDR3 sequences, about 3.4% of them appearing once. Material: PBMCs. Receptor source: a woman between 25 and 40 years old with multiple sclerosis. CDR3s include the opening cysteine and the closing phenylalanine or tryptophan. The order of the fields is CDR3 DNA, CDR3 protein, D gene, J gene, V gene, clone size. D genes are given only for firm matches. The size of a clone is reported for some rows only, either as once, few or many, or as a class for expanded clones.

TGTGCCAGCAGTTTAGCTTGGACAGGCCCAACCTACGAGCAGTACTTC CASSLAWTGPTYEQYF TRBD1 TRBJ2-7 TRBV27 many
TGTGCCAGCAGCCAGCGGACGGGTTACACTGAAGCTTTCTTT CASSQRTGYTEAFF - TRBJ1-1 TRBV7-9 -
TGCGCCAGCAAGAGTCGGGAAAAAGAGACCCAGTACTTC CASKSREKETQYF - TRBJ2-5 TRBV5-1 many
TGTGCCAGCAGTTACTCCTCGCTTAGCACCGGGGAGCTGTTTTTT CASSYSSLSTGELFF - TRBJ2-2 TRBV6-2/TRBV6-3 many
TGCAGTGCTAGAGTCCCGGGACAGTCAAACTACGAGCAGTACTTC CSARVPGQSNYEQYF TRBD1 TRBJ2-7 TRBV20-1 many
TGTGCCAGCAGCGCCGGGGGGACTAGCCTTTACTACGAGCAGTACTTC CASSAGGTSLYYEQYF TRBD2 TRBJ2-7 TRBV9 many
TGTGCCAGCAGCTTGGGGGCAAGCTATGGCTACACCTTC CASSLGASYGYTF - TRBJ1-2 TRBV5-6 many
TGTGCCAGCAGCCTTAACAGGGGGGAGCAGTTCTTC CASSLNRGEQFF TRBD1 TRBJ2-1 TRBV12-3/TRBV12-4 many
TGTGCCAGCAGTGAGGCAAAGGGGTCTGGGGCCAACGTCCTGACTTTC CASSEAKGSGANVLTF - TRBJ2-6 TRBV12-3/TRBV12-4 many
TGCAGTGCACAAACCCCGGGGCACCTCGGGAATGAGCAGTTCTTC CSAQTPGHLGNEQFF - TRBJ2-1 TRBV20-1 many
TGCGCCAGCAGCCAAGTCGGCCAGGCAAAGCAGTTCTTC CASSQVGQAKQFF - TRBJ2-1 TRBV4-1 many
TGCGCCAGCAGCCAGGAATCGGGGACAGCAACAGATACGCAGTATTTT CASSQESGTATDTQYF TRBD1 TRBJ2-3 TRBV5-1 many
TGTGCCAGCAGCTTACCCAGGGGTAGGGGGTATTCTGAAGCTTTCTTT CASSLPRGRGYSEAFF - TRBJ1-1 TRBV13 many
TGCAGTGCTAAGTTAGTGCCGGACAGGGCTTCCGAGCAGTACTTC CSAKLVPDRASEQYF TRBD1 TRBJ2-7 TRBV20-1 many
TGCAGTGCCACAGGGGCTACAGGGAATCAGCCCCAGCATTTT CSATGATGNQPQHF TRBD1 TRBJ1-5 TRBV20-1 many
TGTGCCAGCAACCCGGGCTGGGGGCAGTTCTTC CASNPGWGQFF - TRBJ2-1 TRBV7-2 many
TGTGCCAGCAGCTTTCCGGGACGCGAGGATGAAAAACTGTTTTTT CASSFPGREDEKLFF - TRBJ1-4 TRBV6-2/TRBV6-3 many
TGTGCCAGCAGCGTAACAGATAACTATGGCTACACCTTC CASSVTDNYGYTF - TRBJ1-2 TRBV7-9 many
TGTGCCAGCAGCTGGACAGGGGGCTCCGGGGAGCTGTTTTTT CASSWTGGSGELFF TRBD1 TRBJ2-2 TRBV5-6 many
TGTGCCAGCAGCTTAGGGGTCGTGGCAGGACGGGGGCAGCCCCAGCATTTT CASSLGVVAGRGQPQHF - TRBJ1-5 TRBV7-8 -
TGTGCCAGCCGCCTCGGCGTTTACACCGGGGAGCTGTTTTTT CASRLGVYTGELFF - TRBJ2-2 TRBV27 many
TGTGCCAGCAGCTTGGAAGACGGGGGGTACTATGGCTACACCTTC CASSLEDGGYYGYTF - TRBJ1-2 TRBV5-5 many
TGCGCCAGCAGCCGGGACAGGTACGCCTCTGGAAACACCATATATTTT CASSRDRYASGNTIYF TRBD1 TRBJ1-3 TRBV5-1 many
TGTGCCAGCAGTTTAGTGAACACTGAAGCTTTCTTT CASSLVNTEAFF - TRBJ1-1 TRBV12-3/TRBV12-4 many
TGCAGTGCTAGAGGGGAAGCAGGGTGGATCACTGAAGCTTTCTTT CSARGEAGWITEAFF - TRBJ1-1 TRBV20-1 many
TGTGCCAGCATACCGGGGGGTAGCGGGGACGACAATGAGCAGTTCTTC CASIPGGSGDDNEQFF TRBD2 TRBJ2-1 TRBV11-2 many
TGCAGTGCTGCTAGCGGGAGCACAGATACGCAGTATTTT CSAASGSTDTQYF TRBD2 TRBJ2-3 TRBV20-1 many
TGCGCCAGCAGCTTGGGACAGGGGGAAGGAGATACGCAGTATTTT CASSLGQGEGDTQYF TRBD1 TRBJ2-3 TRBV5-1 many
TGTGCCAGCAGCTTCGAGGCTAGCGGGAGAATCCTCTACGAGCAGTACTTC CASSFEASGRILYEQYF TRBD2 TRBJ2-7 TRBV7-8 many
TGTGCCAGCAGCTTTGGACAGGGGGGCCCCTACGAGCAGTACTTC CASSFGQGGPYEQYF TRBD1 TRBJ2-7 TRBV11-2 many
TGTGCCAGCAGTTTCGGGACAGGGGCACCGAACACCGGGGAGCTGTTTTTT CASSFGTGAPNTGELFF TRBD1 TRBJ2-2 TRBV12-3/TRBV12-4 many
TGCAGTGCTAGGGCTAGCGGGCTGAACACCGGGGAGCTGTTTTTT CSARASGLNTGELFF TRBD2 TRBJ2-2 TRBV20-1 many
TGTGCCAGCAGCTGGGGACTAGAGGGGGGGACTTCCTACAATGAGCAGTTCTTC CASSWGLEGGTSYNEQFF TRBD2 TRBJ2-1 TRBV11-2 -
TGCGCCAGCAGGGGTATTCCGGGACAGGGGGAAAATGAGCAGTTCTTC CASRGIPGQGENEQFF TRBD1 TRBJ2-1 TRBV10-2 many
TGTGCCAGCAGGAGGGGACAGGAAGCTTTCTTT CASRRGQEAFF TRBD1 TRBJ1-1 TRBV6-6 many
TGCAGTGCTAGACTAGACGGCAAAAACATTCAGTACTTC CSARLDGKNIQYF - TRBJ2-4 TRBV20-1 many
TGTGCCAGCAGTTACTCGACGCCGGCGTCTAACACTGAAGCTTTCTTT CASSYSTPASNTEAFF - TRBJ1-1 TRBV6-5 many
TGTGCCAGCAGCTTCAGCGATTTTGAGCAGTTCTTC CASSFSDFEQFF - TRBJ2-1 TRBV7-2 many
TGCAGCGTCACCGGGACGTTAAACACTGAAGCTTTCTTT CSVTGTLNTEAFF - TRBJ1-1 TRBV29-1 many
TGTGCCAGCAGCAAACTCGGGACAGTTGATGGCTACACCTTC CASSKLGTVDGYTF TRBD1 TRBJ1-2 TRBV14 many
TGCAGTGCTAGAGAGTTAGAGGACGCTACCTATGGCTACACCTTC CSARELEDATYGYTF - TRBJ1-2 TRBV20-1 many
TGCAGTGCTAGAGAGGGGGGACAGATAAATTCACCCCTCCACTTT CSAREGGQINSPLHF TRBD1 TRBJ1-6 TRBV20-1 many
TGCAGTGCCACCCCGACTCTAGGAAGGGGAGAGCAGTACTTC CSATPTLGRGEQYF - TRBJ2-7 TRBV20-1 many
TGCAGTGCTTTCACAGGGGTTGAAGCTTTCTTT CSAFTGVEAFF TRBD1 TRBJ1-1 TRBV20-1 many
TGCGCCAGCAGCTCGCGGGGGGGCGGGACCTACGAGCAGTACTTC CASSSRGGGTYEQYF TRBD2 TRBJ2-7 TRBV5-1 -
TGCGCCAGCAGCGACACGGGAGCGGCTGCCAATGAGCAGTTCTTC CASSDTGAAANEQFF - TRBJ2-1 TRBV4-3 many
TGTGCCAGCAGTGAGGTCGAGGGGCGCGCTTTCTTT CASSEVEGRAFF - TRBJ1-1 TRBV25-1 many
TGTGCCAGCAGTGAAGGCCGAAAAAACTATGGCTACACCTTC CASSEGRKNYGYTF - TRBJ1-2 TRBV2 many
TGTGCCACTAACAGGGGGCTCTCCTACAATGAGCAGTTCTTC CATNRGLSYNEQFF TRBD1 TRBJ2-1 TRBV12-3/TRBV12-4 many
TGCAGTGCTAGAGACCCGCGACTCTCTGGAAACACCATATATTTT CSARDPRLSGNTIYF - TRBJ1-3 TRBV20-1 many
TGCGCCAGCAGCCCCGGGGAGGGGCTGTACTATGGCTACACCTTC CASSPGEGLYYGYTF - TRBJ1-2 TRBV10-2 many
TGTGCCAGCAGCCGGGTAGCGGGGACCAATGAGCAGTTCTTC CASSRVAGTNEQFF TRBD2 TRBJ2-1 TRBV7-2 many
TGTGCCAGCAGTTACGACCCCACACCTGGTTATGGCTACACCTTC CASSYDPTPGYGYTF - TRBJ1-2 TRBV6-5 many
TGTGCCAGCAGCCAGCGACAGGGTATGGGGGAGCAGTACTTC CASSQRQGMGEQYF TRBD1 TRBJ2-7 TRBV11-2 many
TGTGCCAGCAGCCCCGTAGCGGGAGAACCCAAGTACGATGAGCAGTTCTTC CASSPVAGEPKYDEQFF TRBD2 TRBJ2-1 TRBV27 many
TGTGCCAGCAGCCCGACAGGGAACTCCTATAATTCACCCCTCCACTTT CASSPTGNSYNSPLHF TRBD1 TRBJ1-6 TRBV7-7 few
TGTGCCAGCTCACCAGGGGAGGGGAGGAGAAAGACTGAAGCTTTCTTT CASSPGEGRRKTEAFF - TRBJ1-1 TRBV18 many